These 26 T cell receptor beta chains came from one sample sequenced in a study of CD8+ T cells in alopecia areata. Treatment reported: oral pan-JAK inhibitor, 5-10 mg twice daily. TCR sequencing used cDNA made by reverse transcription of extracted RNA. Sequencing was performed with immunoSEQ multiplex PCR; in TCRdb, only in-frame clones are kept and a portion is missing. The table lists 110,000 to 150,000 clones, 50% to 65% of them singletons, with 15% to 20% in the top ten. The material sequenced was CD8+ T cells sorted from blood, taken at week 4, from a patient treated with tofacitinib. The source of these receptors is a human donor with alopecia areata.

The chain is built from TRBV11-2 and TRBJ2-3, with a weak D call TRBD1 (5 bases). Germline CDR1 reads SGHAT; CDR2 reads FQNNGV. The CDR3 spans 17 residues. Trimming stripped 1 base from V and 0 bases from J, with 14 bases between. Here the CDR3 DNA reads TGTGCCAGCAGCTTAGGGGGCTTTGGCCCTAGCACAGATACGCAGTATTTT. Translating it yields CASSLGGFGPSTDTQYF.

The genes are TRBV9 and TRBJ1-6, with D possibly being TRBD1 (5 bases). Between the trimmed V and J ends, which lost 0 bases and 9 bases, there was a span of 10 bases. This CDR3 has 14 amino acids. Looked up from germline, CDR1 is SGDLS and CDR2 is YYNGEE. For the CDR3, the DNA is TGTGCCAGCAGCGTAGCTGGGGGAAGTTCACCCCTCCACTTT. Amino acid sequence: CASSVAGGSSPLHF.

The chain couples TRBV29-1 to TRBJ1-2, with 10 bases aligning to TRBD1. CDR1 is SQVTM, CDR2 ANQGSEA, per germline. After removal of 0 bases from V and 2 bases from J, the junction contained 6 bases not matched to a gene. The CDR3 loop spans 16 amino acids. The CDR3 here is CSVEDIRGQGNYGYTF. CDR3 in DNA: TGCAGCGTTGAAGATATTAGGGGACAGGGGAACTATGGCTACACCTTC.

This clone has at least ten counts. CDR3 sequence: CASSPPGFLGEKLFF. In DNA, the CDR3 is TGTGCCAGCTCACCACCGGGATTTTTGGGTGAAAAACTGTTTTTT. The chain employs TRBV18 and TRBJ1-4; no clear D gene. The length of the CDR3 is 15 residues. The V and J ends lost 0 bases and 7 bases respectively, with 12 bases between them. Germline V lookup: CDR1 KGHSH, CDR2 LQKENI.

The chain is built from TRBV29-1 and TRBJ1-1; TRBD1 matches 8 bases. V shed 3 bases, J shed 1 base, and the junction held 1 base outside the gene matches. CDR3 length: 13 amino acids. Germline V CDR1 and CDR2: SQVTM, ANQGSEA. CDR3 DNA sequence: TGCAGCGTTGAGACAGGGGAGAACACTGAAGCTTTCTTT. It encodes CSVETGENTEAFF.

This clone occurred a few times. This chain connects TRBV13 to TRBJ2-3; 8 bases align to TRBD2. This CDR3 is 15 amino acids long. After removal of 5 bases from V and 4 bases from J, the junction contained 8 bases not matched to a gene. CDR1 PRHDT and CDR2 FYEKMQ come from the germline V gene (reference sequence). The CDR3, as DNA: TGTGCCAGCAGCCCGGCCGGGGGGGCACCAGATACGCAGTATTTT. Residues: CASSPAGGAPDTQYF. Based on the CDR3 plus reference TRBV13 and TRBJ2-3, the full variable domain is AAGVIQSPRHLIKEKRETATLKCYPIPRHDTVYWYQQGPGQDPQFLISFYEKMQSDKGSIPDRFSAQQFSDYHSELNMSSLELGDSALYFCASSPAGGAPDTQYFGPGTRLTVL.

The chain is built from TRBV5-1 and TRBJ1-5; possibly TRBD1 for D (6 bases). Germline V gene sequence: CDR1 SGHRS, CDR2 YFSETQ. With 0 bases removed from V and 5 bases from J, the gap between germline ends came to 9 bases. The CDR3 consists of 14 residues. The chain's CDR3 is CASSLGTGYQPQHF. For the CDR3, the DNA is TGCGCCAGCAGCTTGGGCACAGGGTATCAGCCCCAGCATTTT.

This rearrangement joins TRBV29-1 to TRBJ1-2; unclear D gene. Germline V lookup: CDR1 SQVTM, CDR2 ANQGSEA. Trimming left V 7 bases short and J 0 bases short, with 12 bases between. CDR3 length: 13 amino acids. Here the CDR3 reads CSAEDGPNYGYTF. The CDR3 nucleotides are TGCAGCGCCGAGGACGGACCTAACTATGGCTACACCTTC.

This chain connects TRBV23-1 to TRBJ2-1, with D hard to call. TRBV23-1 is treated as an ORF (open reading frame) with a function not yet certain. This CDR3 has 16 amino acids. V lost 3 bases and J lost 5, with 17 bases in between. The CDR3 bases are TGCGCCAGCAGTCATCTTGGGCAGGAGAGGAACAATGAGCAGTTCTTC. It is translated as CASSHLGQERNNEQFF.

This clone was detected a few times. A junction end diverges from the germline sequence, so it may reflect a read error. This sequence joins TRBV7-9 and TRBJ2-1; no firm D call. The CDR3 runs 13 residues. Germline assignment: CDR1 SEHNR and CDR2 FQNEAQ (reference sequence). DNA of the CDR3: TGTGCCAGCAGCTTAGGACCGTACACTGAGCAGTTCTTC. This sequence encodes CASSLGPYTEQFF.

This clone was seen more than once but under ten times. Different DNA sequences within this sample yield the same CDR3. The chain recombines TRBV6-5 with TRBJ1-1; TRBD1 might be the D (5 bases). CDR3 length: 12 amino acids. V shed 2 bases and J shed 5 bases, with 6 bases lying between them. Germline assignment: CDR1 MNHEY and CDR2 SVGAGI. The CDR3: CASSYGGTEAFF. Written as DNA, the CDR3 is TGTGCCAGCAGTTACGGGGGAACTGAAGCTTTCTTT.

This clone was seen more than once but under ten times. This sequence joins TRBV2 and TRBJ2-7; D ambiguous. V lost 9 bases and J lost 9, with 15 bases in between. The CDR3 has 11 residues. CDR1 and CDR2 from the germline V gene are SNHLY and FYNNEI. CDR3 in amino acids: CARSTLAGQYF. The CDR3 nucleotides are TGTGCCAGGTCGACCCTGGCAGGGCAGTACTTC.

There are a few counts of this clone. The chain has TRBV30 and TRBJ2-1; no clear D. Germline loops: CDR1 GTSNPN, CDR2 SVGIG (reference sequence). The CDR3 is made up of 11 amino acids. V lost 5 bases and J 8 bases, leaving 10 bases between the germline ends. CDR3 sequence (DNA): TGTGCCTGGGGGCCTTTCGATGAGCAGTTCTTC. As protein: CAWGPFDEQFF.

For this clone: At one end the junction does not follow the germline gene, possibly because of a read error. The chain joins TRBV29-1 to TRBJ2-7, with D unresolved. The germline CDR1 and CDR2 sequences are SQVTM and ANQGSEA. The CDR3 runs 13 residues. The CDR3 nucleotides are TGCAGCGTTGGTATAGGGAAGGCTCTCGAGAAGTACTTC. As protein: CSVGIGKALEKYF.

J is TRBJ1-2 and V is TRBV14, with 7 nucleotides matching TRBD1. The CDR3 consists of 17 residues. Germline-derived CDR1 and CDR2 are SGHDN and FVKESK. V shed 1 base, J shed 2 bases, and the junction held 10 bases outside the gene matches. The CDR3 protein is CASSQVVHRGDNYGYTF. The CDR3 DNA follows: TGTGCCAGCAGCCAAGTCGTACACAGGGGCGACAACTATGGCTACACCTTC.

The rearrangement uses TRBV19 and TRBJ2-1, with D perhaps matching TRBD2 (7 bases). The CDR3 sequence is 19 residues long. CDR1 is LNHDA, CDR2 SQIVND, per germline (reference sequence). Trimming removed 7 bases from V and 4 bases from J, with 29 bases in between. CDR3 residues: CASIATSAGALTSYNEQFF. In DNA, the CDR3 is TGTGCCAGTATTGCCACTAGTGCGGGGGCCTTGACCAGTTACAATGAGCAGTTCTTC.

The J gene is TRBJ2-7, the V gene TRBV5-1; TRBD1 aligns across 9 bases. In germline, CDR1 is SGHRS, CDR2 YFSETQ. The CDR3 consists of 14 residues. V shed 0 bases, J shed 3 bases, and the junction held 1 base outside the gene matches. CDR3 nucleotides: TGCGCCAGCAGCTTGGGGGACAGGGACTACGAGCAGTACTTC. This gives the protein CASSLGDRDYEQYF. Looking up the rest from reference TRBV5-1 and TRBJ2-7 gives the full variable domain: KAGVTQTPRYLIKTRGQQVTLSCSPISGHRSVSWYQQTPGQGLQFLFEYFSETQRNKGNFPGRFSGRQFSNSRSEMNVSTLELGDSALYLCASSLGDRDYEQYFGPGTRLTVT.

This clone was counted between two and nine times. This chain links TRBV29-1 with TRBJ2-3, with TRBD2 identical over 10 bases. The CDR3 length is 16 residues. In germline, CDR1 is SQVTM, CDR2 ANQGSEA. The ends lost 1 base at V and 2 bases at J; junction bases unmatched: 6. In DNA form, the CDR3 reads TGCAGCGTTGAAGGGGTCACTAGCGGGAACACAGATACGCAGTATTTT. Translation: CSVEGVTSGNTDTQYF.

The sample holds a few counts of this clone. The V call is TRBV13, the J call TRBJ1-5; D gene uncertain. V was pared by 1 base and J by 1 base, with 2 bases between. Germline CDR1 is PRHDT and CDR2 is FYEKMQ (reference sequence). This CDR3 is 13 amino acids long. The CDR3 coding sequence is TGTGCCAGCAGCTTAGCCAGCAATCAGCCCCAGCATTTT. Translating gives CASSLASNQPQHF. Filled out from reference TRBV13 and TRBJ1-5, the complete variable domain reads AAGVIQSPRHLIKEKRETATLKCYPIPRHDTVYWYQQGPGQDPQFLISFYEKMQSDKGSIPDRFSAQQFSDYHSELNMSSLELGDSALYFCASSLASNQPQHFGDGTRLSIL.

The V and J genes are TRBV6-5 and TRBJ1-5; D gene unclear. Germline CDR1 is MNHEY and CDR2 is SVGAGI. Trimming shortened V by 0 bases and J by 9 bases, and 12 bases separated the two germline ends. The CDR3 contains 14 residues. The CDR3 is CASSYSGPEGPQHF. The CDR3 coding sequence is TGTGCCAGCAGTTACTCGGGCCCGGAGGGGCCCCAGCATTTT.

This clone showed up just once. At the DNA level, this CDR3 is encoded by other sequences in the same sample as well. The CDR3 DNA reads TGTGCCAGCAGTTACCAGGGCAGCTCCTACGAGCAGTACTTC. Its translation is CASSYQGSSYEQYF. V is TRBV6-5 and J is TRBJ2-7, with a tentative D call TRBD1 (5 bases). Germline V gene lookup returns CDR1 MNHEY and CDR2 SVGAGI. CDR3 length: 14 residues. Trimming stripped 2 bases from V and 0 bases from J, with 8 bases between.

The chain has TRBV9 and TRBJ1-1; the D gene is possibly TRBD1 (5 bases). This CDR3 comprises 15 residues. From germline, CDR1 is SGDLS and CDR2 YYNGEE. The V end lost 2 bases, the J end lost 0 bases, and 11 bases lay between the germline ends. DNA of the CDR3: TGTGCCAGCAGCGTTGGGACGGATATGAACACTGAAGCTTTCTTT. Amino acid sequence: CASSVGTDMNTEAFF.

This clone was seen a handful of times. The V gene is TRBV7-2, the J gene TRBJ2-5, with 7 bases identical to TRBD2. Germline lookup yields CDR1 SGHTA and CDR2 FQGNSA. The CDR3 is made up of 15 amino acids. After removal of 5 bases from V and 5 bases from J, the junction contained 11 bases not matched to a gene. CDR3 protein: CASSRKRGWGETQYF. The CDR3 DNA is TGTGCCAGCAGCCGGAAGCGGGGCTGGGGGGAGACCCAGTACTTC.

The sample holds many counts of this clone. The rearrangement uses TRBV18 and TRBJ2-2; D call uncertain. This CDR3 region has 14 residues. V was shortened by 0 bases and J by 6 bases, with 8 bases between the two germline ends. Germline CDR1 KGHSH, CDR2 LQKENI. The DNA for the CDR3 is TGTGCCAGCTCACCACCGAGGCTAGCCGGGGAGCTGTTTTTT. The encoded protein is CASSPPRLAGELFF.

V is TRBV4-1 and J is TRBJ1-1, with D tentatively TRBD1 (5 bases). The germline V gene encodes CDR1 MGHRA and CDR2 YSYEKL. The V end was cut by 2 bases, the J end by 2 bases, with 9 bases between. This CDR3 has 14 residues. CDR3 loop: CASSQPGTNTEAFF. CDR3 DNA: TGCGCCAGCAGCCAACCCGGGACCAACACTGAAGCTTTCTTT.

The CDR3 is CSVWTGNYNEQFF. The CDR3 DNA reads as TGCAGCGTATGGACAGGGAATTACAATGAGCAGTTCTTC. The chain is built from TRBV29-1 and TRBJ2-1; TRBD1 aligns across 8 bases. Losses at the gene ends were 6 bases for V and 4 bases for J; bases not matched to a gene: 5. Per the germline V gene, CDR1 is SQVTM and CDR2 is ANQGSEA. This CDR3 is built from 13 residues.